The following is a TCR beta chain sequence with its context. It is unclear where the CDR3 begins or ends on the DNA, so no DNA is shown, and the CDR3 is as TCRdb lists it. This specimen comes from a study of blood T cell repertoires in COVID-19. At the level of the study: Some COVID-19 samples were acute and others convalescent; all came from the United States, Italy and Spain. T cells, B-cell-depleted T cells, or PBMCs supplied cDNA or gDNA.

In the authors' methods: Reference gene primer amplification gave estimated nucleated cell counts. Sequencing used immunoSEQ multiplex PCR; TCRdb keeps in-frame clones, though not all of them. V, J and clone size are taken as reported in that table, and D and trimming were inferred from the DNA itself. The sample shows about 35,000 clones, 80% to 90% of them seen only once. The CDR3 region is 15 residues in length, termini included. CDR1 and CDR2 from the germline V gene are MNHEY and SVGAGI. The chain recombines TRBV6-5 with TRBJ2-7; TRBD2 is the table's D call, not checked against the DNA. The sequence was collected from a human donor in a cohort sampled during active COVID-19. The specimen sequenced was peripheral blood. This CDR3 is CANLRASARETEQYF.